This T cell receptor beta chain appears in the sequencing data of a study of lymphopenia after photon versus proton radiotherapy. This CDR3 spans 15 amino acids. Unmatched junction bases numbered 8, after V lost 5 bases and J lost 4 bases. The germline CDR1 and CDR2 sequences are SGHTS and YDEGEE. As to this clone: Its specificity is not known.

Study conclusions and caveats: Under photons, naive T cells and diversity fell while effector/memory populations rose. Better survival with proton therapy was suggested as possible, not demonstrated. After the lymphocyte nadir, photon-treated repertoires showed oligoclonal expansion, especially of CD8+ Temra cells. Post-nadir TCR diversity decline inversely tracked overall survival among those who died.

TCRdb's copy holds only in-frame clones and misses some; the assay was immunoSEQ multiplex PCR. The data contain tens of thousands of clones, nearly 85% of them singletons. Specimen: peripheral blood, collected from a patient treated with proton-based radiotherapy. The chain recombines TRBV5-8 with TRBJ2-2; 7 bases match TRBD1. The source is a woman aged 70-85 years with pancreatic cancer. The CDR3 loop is CASRYGQAFTGELFF. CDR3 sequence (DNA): TGTGCCAGCAGATACGGACAGGCTTTCACCGGGGAGCTGTTTTTT.